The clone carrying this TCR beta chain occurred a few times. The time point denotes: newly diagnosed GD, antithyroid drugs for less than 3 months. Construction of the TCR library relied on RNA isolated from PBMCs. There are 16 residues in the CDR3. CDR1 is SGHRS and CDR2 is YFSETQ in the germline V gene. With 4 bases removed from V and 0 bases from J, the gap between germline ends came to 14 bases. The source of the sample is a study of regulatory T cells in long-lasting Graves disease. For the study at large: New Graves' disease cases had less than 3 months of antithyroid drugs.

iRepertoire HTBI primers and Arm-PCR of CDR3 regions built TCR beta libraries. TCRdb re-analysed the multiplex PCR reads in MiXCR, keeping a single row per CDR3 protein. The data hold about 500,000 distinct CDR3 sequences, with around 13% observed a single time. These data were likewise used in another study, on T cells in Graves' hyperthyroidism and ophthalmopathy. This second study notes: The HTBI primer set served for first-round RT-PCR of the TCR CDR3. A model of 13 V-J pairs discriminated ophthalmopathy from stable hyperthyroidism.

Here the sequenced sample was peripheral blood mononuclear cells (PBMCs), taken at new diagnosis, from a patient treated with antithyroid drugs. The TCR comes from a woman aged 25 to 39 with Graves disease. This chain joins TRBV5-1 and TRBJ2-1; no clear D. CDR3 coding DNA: TGCGCCAGCAGCCTGGGTGGGGATTACTCCTACAATGAGCAGTTCTTC. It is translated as CASSLGGDYSYNEQFF.